This TCR beta chain was identified during a study of shared clonotypes between healthy human individuals. In the source study's methods: Owing to the provision of junction-only sequences devoid of quality scores by immunoSEQ, filtering differed. Using immunoSEQ multiplex PCR, the repertoire was profiled, and TCRdb retains in-frame clones only, with some absent. For V, J and clone size, that table is used; D and trimming come from the DNA. This sample yields about 2.4 million clones, of which roughly 93% are seen a single time; roughly 0.36% belongs to the top ten. CD4+ cells were split into CD45RA+ naive and CD45RA-negative memory subsets. V gave up 9 bases and J gave up 3 bases, with 2 bases separating them. Germline V gives CDR1 LNHDA, CDR2 SQIVND (reference sequence). The CDR3 consists of 10 residues.

The material sequenced was naive CD4+ T cells from PBMCs. Documented subset: CD45RA+ positively selected. The chain couples TRBV19 to TRBJ2-2; D is uncertain. The source is a man between 18 and 29 years old in good health. Some clones in this sample may be carry-over from other donors' samples. The CDR3 spells CARHTGELFF. For the CDR3, the DNA is TGTGCCAGGCACACCGGGGAGCTGTTTTTT.